These 24 T cell receptor beta chains were sequenced from one sample in a study of CD8 T cells in ankylosing spondylitis. MiXCR, run by TCRdb on the 5' RACE reads, gives a single entry per CDR3 protein. The table includes more than 150,000 distinct CDR3 sequences, 15% to 20% detected once. Material for sequencing was blood, either unsorted or a sorted T cell fraction (not recorded which). Receptor source: a male donor aged 5 to 29 with ankylosing spondylitis or in good health (not recorded which).

At least ten counts were recorded for this clonotype. The V call is TRBV6-2 or TRBV6-3, the J call TRBJ2-7, with 7 positions matching TRBD2. V gave up 4 bases and J gave up 4 bases; unmatched junction bases: 7. The length of the CDR3 is 14 residues. Germline lookup yields CDR1 MNHEY and CDR2 SVGEGT. The chain's CDR3 is CASSSLKRDYEQYV. DNA of the CDR3: TGTGCCAGCAGTTCACTAAAGCGGGATTACGAGCAGTACGTC.

The chain couples TRBV27 to TRBJ2-5, with 7 bases fitting TRBD1. The junction had 3 bases not matched to a gene; V was cut back by 5 bases and J by 3 bases. Germline V gives CDR1 MNHEY, CDR2 SMNVEV (reference sequence). This CDR3 region has 13 residues. The CDR3 bases are TGTGCCAGCAGTAGGGACAGTAAAGAGACCCAGTACTTC. This sequence encodes CASSRDSKETQYF.

In this sample, this clonotype turned up many times. The chain links TRBV4-2 to TRBJ2-7, with D possibly matching TRBD2 (7 bases). This CDR3 has 15 amino acids. Germline CDR1 reads LGHNA; CDR2 reads YNFKEQ. The V and J ends lost 1 base and 2 bases respectively, with 12 bases between them. In nucleotides, the CDR3 is TGTGCCAGCAGCCAAGCCGTCGGGGGGCCCTACGAGCAGTACGTC. The encoded protein is CASSQAVGGPYEQYV.

In this sample, this clonotype turned up many times. The V call is TRBV7-2, the J call TRBJ2-3; D is ambiguous. The CDR3 totals 13 residues. Trimming removed 2 bases from V and 2 bases from J, with 5 bases in between. The V gene's germline CDR1 is SGHTA and CDR2 FQGNSA. CDR3 sequence reads: CASSLTYTDTQYF. CDR3 DNA: TGTGCCAGCAGCTTAACCTACACAGATACGCAGTATTTT. Together with reference TRBV7-2 and TRBJ2-3, the CDR3 gives the full variable domain: GAGVSQSPSNKVTEKGKDVELRCDPISGHTALYWYRQSLGQGLEFLIYFQGNSAPDKSGLPSDRFSAERTGGSVSTLTIQRTQQEDSAVYLCASSLTYTDTQYFGPGTRLTVL.

This clonotype was picked up many times. The genes are TRBV20-1 and TRBJ2-1; tentative D call: TRBD2 (6 bases). V dropped 1 base and J dropped 8 bases, with 6 bases sitting between them. The germline gives CDR1 DFQATT, CDR2 SNEGSKA (reference sequence). This CDR3 contains 11 residues. CDR3 region: CSARGGDEQFF. CDR3 DNA: TGCAGTGCTAGAGGGGGGGATGAGCAGTTCTTC.

This clonotype was observed at least ten times. The V and J genes are TRBV12-3 or TRBV12-4 and TRBJ2-3; D not certain. CDR3 length equals 15 residues. V was cut by 5 bases and J by 4 bases, with 16 bases left in between. The CDR3 bases are TGTGCCAGCAGTGGGGTTCCTCCCGGACCAGATACGCAGTATTTT. Its translation is CASSGVPPGPDTQYF.

This clonotype has a count of ten or more. The chain employs TRBV28 and TRBJ1-5; 9 nucleotides match TRBD1. Germline loops: CDR1 MDHEN, CDR2 SYDVKM. This CDR3 contains 17 residues. V was pared by 3 bases and J by 0 bases, with 6 bases of the junction left unmatched. The DNA of the CDR3 is TGTGCCAGCAGTTTCCCCGGACAGGGGAATAGCAATCAGCCCCAGCATTTT. Its translation is CASSFPGQGNSNQPQHF.

The sample holds many counts of this clonotype. The chain links TRBV20-1 to TRBJ1-5; D remains unclear. The CDR3 covers 14 residues. Germline CDR1 reads DFQATT; CDR2 reads SNEGSKA (reference sequence). This CDR3 reads CSADPDGTNQPQHF. The CDR3 DNA reads as TGCAGCGCCGACCCGGACGGAACTAATCAGCCCCAGCATTTT.

This clonotype was counted ten times or more. The V gene is TRBV19, the J gene TRBJ2-3; D gene uncertain. V lost 4 bases and J lost 0, with 11 bases in between. This CDR3 has 15 residues. CDR1 is LNHDA, CDR2 SQIVND, per germline (reference sequence). CDR3 loop: CASSRAEPSTDTQYF. DNA for the CDR3: TGTGCCAGTAGTAGGGCAGAGCCAAGCACAGATACGCAGTATTTT.

This clonotype was counted at least ten times. The rearrangement links TRBV15 to TRBJ1-4, with D hard to call. Germline V gene lookup returns CDR1 LNHNV and CDR2 YYDKDF (reference sequence). There are 13 residues in the CDR3. Deletions cut 6 bases from V and 4 bases from J, with 9 bases between. The CDR3 bases are TGTGCCACCAGTCCTACTTTTAATGAAAAACTGTTTTTT. Translating gives CATSPTFNEKLFF.

This clonotype was seen at least ten times. This chain links TRBV12-3 or TRBV12-4 with TRBJ2-1; TRBD2 is a possible D gene (6 bases). The CDR3 is 10 amino acids. Trimming stripped 6 bases from V and 11 bases from J, with 8 bases between. The CDR3 DNA follows: TGTGCCAGCAGGGCGGGGCAGCAGTTCTTC. Protein sequence: CASRAGQQFF.

In its sample, this clonotype was seen once. This may stem from a read error, because a much larger clone lies one nucleotide away. The CDR3 ends on some other residue instead of the conserved phenylalanine or tryptophan, so this is likely a read error. The V gene is TRBV7-2, the J gene TRBJ2-7, with D unresolved. This CDR3 has 15 residues. Trimming took off 5 bases at V and 5 bases at J, with 19 bases between the two ends. Per germline, CDR1 SGHTA and CDR2 FQGNSA. CDR3 coding DNA: TGTGCCAGCAGCCGCCCAGGAAGGGCGATGGACGAGCAGTACTAC. It specifies CASSRPGRAMDEQYY.

The chain couples TRBV29-1 to TRBJ2-7; 11 bases map to TRBD2. CDR3 size: 15 residues. Germline V gene lookup returns CDR1 SQVTM and CDR2 ANQGSEA. Trimming at V came to 6 bases and at J to 4 bases, leaving 11 bases not matched to a gene. The CDR3 spells CSVAGTSGAPYEQYF. The CDR3 DNA reads as TGCAGCGTGGCCGGGACTAGCGGAGCTCCGTACGAGCAGTACTTC.

This clonotype was counted many times. The chain employs TRBV6-5 and TRBJ2-1; no clear D gene. Per the germline V gene, CDR1 is MNHEY and CDR2 is SVGAGI. V lost 0 bases and J lost 0, with 6 bases in between. This CDR3 has 15 residues. The CDR3 loop is CASSYSSISYNEQFF. CDR3 DNA sequence: TGTGCCAGCAGTTACTCGTCAATCTCCTACAATGAGCAGTTCTTC.

This clonotype came up many times. The rearrangement uses TRBV19 and TRBJ2-5, with D perhaps TRBD1 (6 bases). Germline CDR1 reads LNHDA; CDR2 reads SQIVND (reference sequence). The V end was cut by 3 bases, the J end by 4 bases, with 12 bases between. The CDR3 loop spans 14 amino acids. CDR3: CASSIRGPPETQYF. The CDR3 nucleotides read TGTGCCAGTAGTATCAGGGGTCCTCCAGAGACCCAGTACTTC.

This clonotype was counted many times. The chain couples TRBV7-2 to TRBJ2-2, with 10 positions matching TRBD2. V lost 2 bases to trimming and J lost 4 bases; unmatched junction nucleotides: 4. Germline-derived CDR1 and CDR2 are SGHTA and FQGNSA. The CDR3 sequence is 16 residues long. CDR3 bases: TGTGCCAGCAGCTTAAGGACTAGCGGTCTCACCGGGGAGCTGTTTTTT. This codes for CASSLRTSGLTGELFF.

This clonotype was detected ten times or more. The chain recombines TRBV9 with TRBJ1-2, with 8 nucleotides matching TRBD1. V dropped 8 bases and J dropped 4; count of bases not matched to a gene: 7. Germline CDR1 and CDR2: SGDLS and YYNGEE. This CDR3 has 13 amino acids. CDR3 DNA: TGTGCCAGTACCCTAGGGACAGGCTATGGCTACACCTTC. Protein sequence: CASTLGTGYGYTF.

The sample holds many counts of this clonotype. CDR3 bases: TGTGCCAGCAGTAACAACCAGGGGTCCTCCTACAATGAGCAGTTCTTC. Its translation: CASSNNQGSSYNEQFF. The chain couples TRBV5-5 to TRBJ2-1; tentatively, D is TRBD1 (6 bases). Trimming cost V 5 bases and J 0 bases, with 15 bases left between them. The CDR3 spans 16 residues. The germline CDR1 and CDR2 sequences are SGHKS and YYEKEE (reference sequence).

This clonotype occurred many times. The chain employs TRBV11-1 and TRBJ2-1, with a weak D call TRBD2 (5 bases). This CDR3 has 12 residues. The germline CDR1 and CDR2 sequences are SGHAT and FQDESV (reference sequence). The V end lost 3 bases, the J end lost 10 bases, and 10 bases lay between the germline ends. The CDR3 DNA sequence: TGTGCCAGCAGCTTCCAGGACTGGGAGCAGTTCTTC. This gives the protein CASSFQDWEQFF.

The chain recombines TRBV7-2 with TRBJ2-1, with 7 bases fitting TRBD1. The V gene end was trimmed by 2 bases and the J gene end by 3 bases; junction bases not matched to a gene: 1. Germline V gives CDR1 SGHTA, CDR2 FQGNSA. This CDR3 has 14 amino acids. Here the CDR3 DNA reads TGTGCCAGCAGCTTACCAGGGGGCTACAATGAGCAGTTCTTC. Translated: CASSLPGGYNEQFF.

This clonotype was counted at least ten times. The chain joins TRBV18 to TRBJ2-4; 7 bases match TRBD1. With V trimmed by 2 bases and J by 5 bases, 9 bases remained unmatched. The CDR3 sequence is 16 residues long. Germline CDR1 is KGHSH and CDR2 is LQKENI. CDR3 region: CASSPTTGPWENIQYF. CDR3 nucleotide sequence: TGTGCCAGCTCACCAACGACAGGGCCCTGGGAAAACATTCAGTACTTC.

The DNA of the CDR3 is TGCAGCGTAGACATGTACGACGGACAGGGGAGCGGCTACACCTTC. This gives the protein CSVDMYDGQGSGYTF. V and J are TRBV29-1 and TRBJ1-2, with 9 bases identical to TRBD1. The CDR3 has 15 amino acids. The V segment lost 6 bases and the J segment 8 bases; nucleotides outside the gene matches: 16. The germline CDR1 and CDR2 sequences are SQVTM and ANQGSEA.

The rearrangement uses TRBV20-1 and TRBJ2-1, with TRBD2 matching 13 bases. Trimming cost V 6 bases and J 8 bases; bases outside gene matches: 10. Germline loops: CDR1 DFQATT, CDR2 SNEGSKA (reference sequence). This CDR3 is built from 15 residues. CDR3 protein: CSAPTTSGRSDEQFF. CDR3 nucleotide sequence: TGCAGTGCCCCAACGACTAGCGGGAGGTCCGATGAGCAGTTCTTC.

The J gene is TRBJ2-7, the V gene TRBV6-4; D gene uncertain. V was pared by 0 bases and J by 0 bases, with 15 bases between. Germline CDR1 and CDR2: MRHNA and SNTAGT. This CDR3 region has 17 residues. The CDR3 DNA reads TGTGCCAGCAGTGACTCTGAGACGGATAAAAGCTCCTACGAGCAGTACGTC. It encodes CASSDSETDKSSYEQYV.